This TCR beta chain was obtained from a study of cytomegalovirus exposure and HLA in healthy donors. Study-level points and caveats: The dataset shows that most TCR sequences were rare, while some public TCRs occurred in many donors. Evidence from a later analysis indicated that most CMV-associated TCR beta chains looked HLA-restricted. Investigators reported 150 to 200 TCR beta chains as tied to cytomegalovirus.

A word on this clone: Its matching antigen is unknown.

The CDR3 totals 15 residues. V lost 3 bases and J lost 4; bases outside the gene matches: 4. Germline values: CDR1 SNHLY, CDR2 FYNNEI. The PCR made use of 60 Vbeta and 13 Jbeta primers. Sequencing used immunoSEQ multiplex PCR; TCRdb keeps in-frame clones, though not all of them. The sample carries about 98,000 clones, approximately 72% recorded once. Sequenced input: PBMCs. The TCR was taken from a man aged 18 to 35 in good health and CMV-seropositive. The chain employs TRBV2 and TRBJ1-5; 9 nucleotides match TRBD1. The CDR3 reads CASSEMTGGNQPQHF. The CDR3 DNA reads TGTGCCAGCAGTGAGATGACAGGGGGTAATCAGCCCCAGCATTTT.